What follows describes a single T cell receptor beta chain. Its cognate antigen is unknown. Unstimulated naive, memory, effector memory and TEMRA subsets underwent sequencing in three donor pairs. In each sample, some 10^5 TCR templates were assayed. Clones were read by immunoSEQ multiplex PCR, and TCRdb kept only the in-frame ones, dropping some. The table shows 50,000 to 70,000 clones, with around 96% occurring only once. This sample was taken from a study of siplizumab effects on memory and regulatory T cells. Germline trimming cut 7 bases from V and 5 bases from J; bases unmatched to any gene: 11. Germline assignment: CDR1 SGHDT and CDR2 YYEEEE. The CDR3 consists of 14 residues. Whole-study results and caveats: The study did not confirm that proliferating Tregs from siplizumab cultures were suppressive. To unstimulated subsets, only a minor fraction of alloreactive clones could be mapped.

The chain couples TRBV5-6 to TRBJ2-5; 7 bases are a match to TRBD2. This sequence was found in a human donor in good health. Material for sequencing was naive CD8+ T cells sorted from blood. CDR3: CASYSWGGSETQYF. The CDR3 nucleotides read TGTGCCAGCTACTCCTGGGGGGGGAGCGAGACCCAGTACTTC.